These T cell receptor beta chains were read from a single sample in a study of neurological immune-mediated disorders. Each CDR3 protein is one row after TCRdb ran MiXCR on the 5' RACE reads. This table holds about 46,000 distinct CDR3 sequences, roughly 2% found once. The specimen was PBMCs. The receptors derive from a woman aged 40 to 50 with multiple sclerosis. CDR3s include the opening cysteine and the closing phenylalanine or tryptophan. The order of the fields is V gene, clone size, D gene, J gene, CDR3 protein, CDR3 DNA. The D gene is left open where the match is weak. Clone size reads once, few, many, or a class if the clone is expanded.

v_gene: TRBV20-1
abundance: many
d_gene: TRBD1
j_gene: TRBJ1-2
CDR3aa: CSARQGNNLNYGYTF
CDR3nt: TGCAGTGCCCGACAGGGGAATAATCTTAACTATGGCTACACCTTC

v_gene: TRBV6-5
abundance: many
d_gene: NA
j_gene: TRBJ2-2
CDR3aa: CASSRLGGRGGRELFF
CDR3nt: TGTGCCAGCAGTCGCCTAGGGGGTAGAGGTGGGAGGGAGCTGTTTTTT

v_gene: TRBV20-1
abundance: many
d_gene: NA
j_gene: TRBJ1-1
CDR3aa: CSATQYTEAFF
CDR3nt: TGCAGTGCTACACAGTACACTGAAGCTTTCTTT

v_gene: TRBV4-1
abundance: many
d_gene: NA
j_gene: TRBJ1-1
CDR3aa: CASSHSGRKDTEAFF
CDR3nt: TGCGCCAGCAGCCACTCCGGGAGAAAGGACACTGAAGCTTTCTTT

v_gene: TRBV19
abundance: many
d_gene: TRBD1
j_gene: TRBJ1-5
CDR3aa: CASRDRDNQPQHF
CDR3nt: TGTGCCAGCCGGGACAGGGATAATCAGCCCCAGCATTTT

v_gene: TRBV20-1
abundance: many
d_gene: TRBD2
j_gene: TRBJ2-3
CDR3aa: CSALGSSGGPDTQYF
CDR3nt: TGCAGTGCTTTGGGATCTAGCGGGGGGCCAGATACGCAGTATTTT

v_gene: TRBV20-1
abundance: many
d_gene: NA
j_gene: TRBJ1-1
CDR3aa: CSASWGGRRTEAFF
CDR3nt: TGCAGTGCTAGTTGGGGGGGGCGACGGACTGAAGCTTTCTTT

v_gene: TRBV2
abundance: many
d_gene: NA
j_gene: TRBJ1-5
CDR3aa: CASKGIRDGDIGNQPQHF
CDR3nt: TGTGCCAGCAAAGGAATCCGCGACGGCGATATTGGCAATCAGCCCCAGCATTTT

v_gene: TRBV9
abundance: many
d_gene: NA
j_gene: TRBJ2-7
CDR3aa: CASSVDGGPYEQYF
CDR3nt: TGTGCCAGCAGCGTAGACGGGGGGCCCTACGAGCAGTACTTC

v_gene: TRBV3-1
abundance: many
d_gene: TRBD1
j_gene: TRBJ2-2
CDR3aa: CASSHLIPGQGTGELFF
CDR3nt: TGTGCCAGCAGCCACCTTATTCCGGGACAGGGGACCGGGGAGCTGTTTTTT

v_gene: TRBV4-1
abundance: many
d_gene: NA
j_gene: TRBJ2-1
CDR3aa: CASSQDRVNEQFF
CDR3nt: TGCGCCAGCAGCCAAGATCGAGTTAATGAGCAGTTCTTC

v_gene: TRBV5-1
abundance: many
d_gene: NA
j_gene: TRBJ1-1
CDR3aa: CASSLVGPLMNTEAFF
CDR3nt: TGCGCCAGCAGCTTGGTTGGACCTCTGATGAACACTGAAGCTTTCTTT

v_gene: TRBV20-1
abundance: many
d_gene: NA
j_gene: TRBJ2-5
CDR3aa: CSASSSFQETQYF
CDR3nt: TGCAGTGCTAGCTCTAGCTTCCAAGAGACCCAGTACTTC

v_gene: TRBV7-2
abundance: many
d_gene: NA
j_gene: TRBJ2-3
CDR3aa: CASSLDQDTQYF
CDR3nt: TGTGCCAGCAGCTTAGACCAAGATACGCAGTATTTT

v_gene: TRBV28
abundance: many
d_gene: TRBD1
j_gene: TRBJ2-1
CDR3aa: CASSSAGTGDNEQFF
CDR3nt: TGTGCCAGCAGTTCCGCCGGGACAGGGGACAATGAGCAGTTCTTC

v_gene: TRBV25-1
abundance: many
d_gene: NA
j_gene: TRBJ2-2
CDR3aa: CASSEYSDTGELFF
CDR3nt: TGTGCCAGCAGTGAATACTCAGACACCGGGGAGCTGTTTTTT

v_gene: TRBV4-2
abundance: many
d_gene: NA
j_gene: TRBJ2-1
CDR3aa: CASSYLGGGNEQFF
CDR3nt: TGTGCCAGCAGTTATCTGGGGGGCGGTAATGAGCAGTTCTTC

v_gene: TRBV20-1
abundance: many
d_gene: NA
j_gene: TRBJ2-3
CDR3aa: CSYYRADTDTQYF
CDR3nt: TGCAGTTACTACAGGGCGGACACAGATACGCAGTATTTT

v_gene: TRBV5-1
abundance: many
d_gene: NA
j_gene: TRBJ2-1
CDR3aa: CASSWAGFAYNEQFF
CDR3nt: TGCGCCAGCAGCTGGGCGGGGTTCGCCTACAATGAGCAGTTCTTC

v_gene: TRBV20-1
abundance: many
d_gene: TRBD1
j_gene: TRBJ1-5
CDR3aa: CSARGTANQPQHF
CDR3nt: TGCAGTGCTAGGGGGACAGCAAATCAGCCCCAGCATTTT

v_gene: TRBV5-1
abundance: many
d_gene: NA
j_gene: TRBJ2-7
CDR3aa: CASSLGDNFYEQYF
CDR3nt: TGCGCCAGCAGCTTGGGGGACAACTTCTACGAGCAGTACTTC

v_gene: TRBV7-7
abundance: many
d_gene: NA
j_gene: TRBJ2-2
CDR3aa: CASSTGLGGLLFF
CDR3nt: TGTGCCAGCAGCACGGGACTAGGGGGCCTGCTGTTTTTT

v_gene: TRBV30
abundance: many
d_gene: NA
j_gene: TRBJ1-1
CDR3aa: CAWSVLAEAFF
CDR3nt: TGTGCCTGGAGTGTACTCGCTGAAGCTTTCTTT

v_gene: TRBV12-3/TRBV12-4
abundance: few
d_gene: TRBD1
j_gene: TRBJ2-1
CDR3aa: CASRLDRGGNEQFF
CDR3nt: TGTGCCAGCAGACTGGACAGGGGGGGTAATGAGCAGTTCTTC

v_gene: TRBV29-1
abundance: many
d_gene: NA
j_gene: TRBJ2-7
CDR3aa: CSVRLQTYEQYF
CDR3nt: TGCAGCGTTCGACTGCAGACCTACGAGCAGTACTTC

v_gene: TRBV2
abundance: many
d_gene: NA
j_gene: TRBJ2-2
CDR3aa: CASRFWGSGELFF
CDR3nt: TGTGCCAGCAGATTTTGGGGGTCCGGGGAGCTGTTTTTT

v_gene: TRBV20-1
abundance: many
d_gene: NA
j_gene: TRBJ2-3
CDR3aa: CSARDRAVPFGNTQYF
CDR3nt: TGCAGTGCTAGAGATCGGGCTGTTCCCTTCGGTAATACGCAGTATTTT

v_gene: TRBV20-1
abundance: many
d_gene: NA
j_gene: TRBJ2-3
CDR3aa: CSAAAPSSGGYF
CDR3nt: TGCAGTGCCGCTGCCCCTAGCAGCGGTGGGTATTTT

v_gene: TRBV3-1
abundance: many
d_gene: NA
j_gene: TRBJ2-3
CDR3aa: CASSQELLDLTDTQYF
CDR3nt: TGTGCCAGCAGCCAAGAACTGCTTGATCTCACAGATACGCAGTATTTT

v_gene: TRBV10-3
abundance: many
d_gene: NA
j_gene: TRBJ1-1
CDR3aa: CAISDPRGQAEAFF
CDR3nt: TGTGCCATCAGTGATCCGAGAGGGCAGGCTGAAGCTTTCTTT

v_gene: TRBV20-1
abundance: many
d_gene: TRBD1
j_gene: TRBJ1-2
CDR3aa: CSASGARDSYGYTF
CDR3nt: TGCAGTGCTAGTGGGGCTAGGGACAGTTATGGCTACACCTTC

v_gene: TRBV5-1
abundance: many
d_gene: NA
j_gene: TRBJ1-1
CDR3aa: CASSLGGSYTEAFF
CDR3nt: TGCGCCAGCAGCTTGGGGGGATCCTACACTGAAGCTTTCTTT

v_gene: TRBV27
abundance: many
d_gene: TRBD1
j_gene: TRBJ1-6
CDR3aa: CASSPGGLPLHF
CDR3nt: TGTGCCAGCAGTCCAGGGGGGTTACCCCTCCACTTT